Below, one T cell receptor (beta chain) is given with its context. Its antigen remains unidentified. These data come from a study of cytomegalovirus exposure and HLA in healthy donors. Whole-study results and caveats: When analyzed later, the rates of TCR association showed variation by HLA locus, with DRB1 the most and HLA-C the fewest.

Both 60 Vbeta primers and 13 Jbeta primers went into the PCR. Produced via immunoSEQ multiplex PCR; TCRdb's table is partial and in-frame only. The table shows 90,000 or so clones, with 65% to 85% occurring only once. Germline CDR1 reads MNHNS; CDR2 reads SASEGT. This CDR3 region has 14 residues. Trimming took 7 bases from V and 5 from J, leaving 17 bases between them. Healthy bone marrow donors supplied every sample. The rearrangement joins TRBV6-1 to TRBJ1-1; possibly TRBD1 for D (6 bases). Sequencing was done on a sample of PBMCs. The sequence derives from a man aged 50 or older in good health and CMV-seronegative. CDR3 residues: CASKFLGRGTEAFF. The CDR3, as DNA: TGTGCCAGCAAATTTCTGGGGAGGGGGACTGAAGCTTTCTTT.